Below, one TCR beta chain is given with its context. This clone appeared a single time. This receptor's antigen is unknown. No qualities accompany the bases; no much larger clone lies one base away. CDR1 and CDR2 (SGHDT, YYEEEE) derive from the germline V gene. Including the terminal cysteine and phenylalanine, the CDR3 comprises 17 residues. Solely the CDR3 DNA is kept, with 51 bases framed from the first base. The junction carries 21 bases between V and J, which are trimmed by 4 bases and 4 bases respectively. TCR CDR3 regions were amplified from genomic DNA by multiplex PCR using the deep immunoSEQ assay. For each cell subset, the extracted genomic DNA was distributed evenly across all wells of several immunoSEQ 96-well plates, and each plate served as one replicate. Each replicate PCR for sorted subsets received around 200 ng genomic DNA, equal to about 30,000 T cell genomes. Purified libraries were measured with a Qubit 3.0 fluorometer, size-checked on a Bioanalyzer 2100, and measured again with the KAPA Library Quantification kit. Every immunoSEQ 96-well plate was sequenced on a separate single-read 150-cycle Illumina NextSeq 550 flow cell. The original methods were these. Because only junctional sequences without quality scores were contained in the immunoSEQ output, filtering matching that applied to full-length reads could not be performed. To assign V/J genes and CDR3, sequences were annotated using PyIR, a Python wrapper for IgBLAST v1.9, with IMGT germline references. Reads with weak V/J assignments (E-value above 1e-6), missing CDR3, stop codons, out-of-frame junctions, or ambiguous translated residues were removed. V3J clonotypes were defined as sequences sharing the same inferred V gene, J gene, and CDR3 amino acid sequence. Percentage overlap between repertoires was computed as shared unique clonotypes divided by the size of the smaller repertoire. RTK rarefaction, the Chao1 estimator, and Recon v2.1 estimates of unobserved clonotypes were used to assess repertoire richness. Generation probabilities for all TCRbeta clonotypes obtained by the gDNA method from four donors were computed using OLGA. TCRdb retrieved this table from immuneACCESS and kept in-frame rearrangements only. Not all clones are present; in checked studies, unresolved V genes account for under half, and no reason is known for the remainder. V and J calls and clone size are copied from that table; D and trimming were computed from the DNA. Here the sample has over 1.4 million clones; 96% occur a single time. The ten largest clonotypes hold roughly 1.2% of the sample.

This specimen comes from a study of shared clonotypes between healthy human individuals (dated by TCRdb to the early 2020s). Describing the broader study: A couple of women and three men aged 18 to 49 years were included in the cohort. To estimate repertoire size and how much clonotypes are shared between individuals, the study performed deep sequencing of blood TCR repertoires from 4 to 6 healthy adults. For each donor, CD4 naive and CD4 memory were each given three plates, CD8 naive was given two plates, and CD8 memory was given one plate. Different laboratories and diverse techniques were used to prepare libraries and sequence TCR repertoires, to increase sequencing depth and limit assay-specific biases. Per donor, leukapheresis produced somewhere between about 0.85 and 10 billion PBMCs.

The investigation overall reported the following: Based on pairwise subsampling, the degree of clonotype sharing among donors was expected to be affected by sequencing depth. Sampling was restricted to blood, and TCR repertoires in tissue are likely to differ from TCR repertoires in blood. Even with the large sequencing depth, rarefaction of the sorted-subset datasets indicated that sequencing was incomplete. Because the study included a small number of donors, the genetic and exposure-history diversity represented was limited. Clonotypes shared by all four sorted-subset donors showed higher generation probabilities than non-shared clonotypes. Sharing across a few donors was observed for 5% to 6.5% of naive CD4, about 3.2% of naive CD8, 2% to 2.5% of memory CD4, and about 0.38% of memory CD8 clonotypes. Larger estimated clonotype richness was generally found for naive subsets than for memory subsets.

Donors were healthy HIV-negative adults with no recently reported acute infections or vaccinations. Only Caucasian adults living in Nashville, Tennessee, USA were represented among the donors. Magnetic negative selection was used to enrich CD4+ T cells, after which naive cells were positively selected on CD45RA and the negative fraction became the memory subset. After blood collection by leukapheresis, PBMCs were isolated using Ficoll-Histopaque density gradient centrifugation and then cryopreserved in the vapor phase of liquid nitrogen. Analytical flow cytometry was used to check the purity and quantity of each magnetically sorted T cell population. Each sorted fraction had its genomic DNA isolated and then quantified by UV absorbance on a Nanodrop 2000c.

The TCR originated in a man younger than 40 in good health. The material sequenced was naive CD4+ T cells sorted from blood. The cell subset or site label corresponds to: CD45RA+ positively selected. Recombination connected TRBV5-6 to TRBJ1-3; TRBD1 might be the D gene, on 5 matching bases. The CDR3 loop reads CASSPGTWNRKGNTIYF. The bases are TGTGCCAGCAGCCCCGGGACTTGGAACCGGAAGGGAAACACCATATATTTT.